These T cell receptor beta chains were read from a single sample in a study of cytomegalovirus exposure and HLA in healthy donors. Here immunoSEQ multiplex PCR was the method, and the copy in TCRdb shows in-frame clones only, minus some. The sample yields fewer than 250,000 clones, 80% to 90% seen once. The sequenced sample was PBMCs. Source of these receptors: a young man in good health and CMV-seronegative. CDR3s include the opening cysteine and the closing phenylalanine or tryptophan. The D gene is left open where the match is weak. Not all rows give a size; the values are once, few, many and, for expanded clones, a class.

-,-,TRBV12-2,TRBJ1-1,CASRGRGTANTEAFF,TGTGCAAGTCGCGGAAGAGGGACTGCGAACACTGAAGCTTTCTTT
TRBD2,-,TRBV15,TRBJ2-1,CATSDSGLYNNPEQFF,TGTGCCACCAGCGACTCGGGACTATATAACAATCCGGAGCAGTTCTTC
-,-,TRBV6-6,TRBJ2-3,CASTRAGGGFDTQYF,TGTGCCAGCACCCGGGCTGGTGGGGGGTTTGATACGCAGTATTTT
TRBD1,-,TRBV28,TRBJ1-6,CASNRDSVSPLHF,TGTGCCAGCAACCGGGACAGTGTGTCACCCCTCCACTTT
TRBD1,-,TRBV28,TRBJ1-2,CASSLSGTGGYGYTF,TGTGCCAGCAGTTTGTCCGGGACAGGGGGCTATGGCTACACCTTC
TRBD1,-,TRBV10-1,TRBJ1-2,CASIRGRNYGYTF,TGCGCCAGCATAAGGGGGCGAAACTATGGCTACACCTTC
-,-,TRBV5-6,TRBJ1-3,CASSLGQVTGNTIYF,TGTGCCAGCAGCTTGGGACAAGTCACTGGAAACACCATATATTTT
-,once,TRBV2,TRBJ1-1,CASSERPNPGEAFF,TGTGCCAGCAGTGAGCGGCCGAACCCGGGGGAAGCTTTCTTT
-,-,TRBV9,TRBJ1-1,CASSPWAPNTEAFF,TGTGCCAGCAGCCCGTGGGCCCCGAACACTGAAGCTTTCTTT
-,-,TRBV10-2,TRBJ1-1,CASSESRTEAFF,TGCGCCAGCAGTGAGTCCCGTACTGAAGCTTTCTTT
TRBD1,once,TRBV28,TRBJ1-5,CASSPGQGGQPQHF,TGTGCCAGCAGTCCCGGACAGGGAGGTCAGCCCCAGCATTTT
-,-,TRBV11-2,TRBJ1-4,CASTSNEKLFF,TGTGCCAGCACCTCTAATGAAAAACTGTTTTTT
TRBD1,-,TRBV9,TRBJ2-5,CASSVANRGRETQYF,TGTGCCAGCAGCGTAGCTAACAGGGGTCGTGAGACCCAGTACTTC
TRBD2,-,TRBV7-2,TRBJ2-7,CASSLTSGWKYF,TGTGCCAGCAGCTTAACTAGCGGGTGGAAGTACTTC
-,few,TRBV29-1,TRBJ2-2,CSATGHGELFF,TGCAGCGCTACAGGGCACGGGGAGCTGTTTTTT
-,once,TRBV7-6,TRBJ2-1,CASSLGSAGWQFF,TGTGCCAGCAGCTTAGGGTCGGCAGGGTGGCAGTTCTTC